A selection of T cell receptor beta chains follows, all from one sample in a study of tumor-infiltrating lymphocytes in primary liver carcinoma. One entry per CDR3 protein results from TCRdb running MiXCR on the multiplex PCR reads. The table has over 100,000 distinct CDR3 sequences, roughly 75% seen once; the top ten hold around 8.1%. The sequenced material came from tumor-adjacent normal liver tissue. The source is a woman between 55 and 75 years old with primary liver carcinoma and hepatitis B virus infection. Both conserved end residues are part of each CDR3. D genes are given only for firm matches. Size values are once, few and many counts, or a class for expanded clones, and some rows have none.

J: TRBJ1-4
size: -
D: TRBD1
V: TRBV7-9
CDR3: CASSVDRAKEKLFF
DNA: TGTGCCAGCAGCGTGGACAGGGCTAAGGAAAAACTGTTTTTT

J: TRBJ2-1
size: many
D: TRBD2
V: TRBV7-8
CDR3: CASSLVSSGRGDEQFF
DNA: TGTGCCAGCAGCTTAGTTTCTAGCGGGAGAGGGGATGAGCAGTTCTTC

J: TRBJ1-1
size: few
D: TRBD1
V: TRBV11-2
CDR3: CTSSRPRGQADTEAFF
DNA: TGTACCAGCAGTCGCCCACGGGGACAGGCGGACACTGAAGCTTTCTTT

J: TRBJ2-7
size: -
D: -
V: TRBV11-2
CDR3: CACSLYHSAGRFHEQYF
DNA: TGTGCCTGCAGCTTATATCACTCCGCAGGGAGATTTCACGAACAGTACTTC

J: TRBJ2-2
size: -
D: -
V: TRBV10-3
CDR3: CVISRATTGELFF
DNA: TGTGTCATCAGTCGGGCCACCACCGGGGAGCTGTTTTTT

J: TRBJ2-5
size: medium-sized
D: TRBD1
V: TRBV11-3
CDR3: CASSEGQGLQETQYF
DNA: TGTGCCAGCAGCGAAGGACAGGGTCTTCAAGAGACCCAGTACTTC

J: TRBJ1-6
size: -
D: -
V: TRBV6-1
CDR3: CASSELDSENSPLHF
DNA: TGTGCCAGTAGTGAATTGGACAGCGAAAATTCACCCCTCCACTTT

J: TRBJ2-7
size: -
D: -
V: TRBV11-3
CDR3: CTSSLGETGAYEQYF
DNA: TGTACTAGCAGCTTAGGAGAGACTGGAGCCTACGAGCAGTACTTC

J: TRBJ2-1
size: -
D: TRBD2
V: TRBV29-1
CDR3: CSVGLAGMGGSNEQFF
DNA: TGCAGCGTTGGACTAGCGGGAATGGGAGGGAGCAATGAGCAGTTCTTC

J: TRBJ2-2
size: -
D: TRBD2
V: TRBV19
CDR3: CAGSIGQATSGDHTGELFF
DNA: TGTGCCGGTAGTATAGGGCAAGCGACTAGCGGGGATCACACCGGGGAGCTGTTTTTT

J: TRBJ2-7
size: -
D: -
V: TRBV28
CDR3: CTSSLYSYSKKQYF
DNA: TGTACCAGCAGTTTATATTCCTACTCTAAGAAGCAGTACTTC

J: TRBJ1-5
size: -
D: -
V: TRBV28
CDR3: CASRQNRIQPQHF
DNA: TGTGCCAGCCGACAAAATCGAATTCAGCCCCAGCATTTT

J: TRBJ2-3
size: -
D: -
V: TRBV11-2
CDR3: CASSWGASTDTQCF
DNA: TGTGCCAGTAGCTGGGGCGCTAGCACAGATACGCAGTGTTTT

J: TRBJ1-1
size: -
D: -
V: TRBV6-1
CDR3: CASSERRNTEAFF
DNA: TGTGCCAGCAGTGAACGGAGGAATACTGAAGCTTTCTTT

J: TRBJ1-1
size: -
D: TRBD1
V: TRBV6-5
CDR3: CSSGRDRGFMNTEAFF
DNA: TGTTCCAGCGGTAGGGACAGGGGGTTTATGAACACTGAAGCTTTCTTT

J: TRBJ2-2
size: -
D: -
V: TRBV12-3/TRBV12-4
CDR3: CTSSSHRGNTGELFF
DNA: TGTACAAGCAGTTCACATAGGGGGAACACCGGGGAGCTGTTTTTT

J: TRBJ2-3
size: -
D: -
V: TRBV12-3/TRBV12-4
CDR3: CASSLRAGNTDTQCF
DNA: TGTGCCAGTAGCCTAAGGGCCGGGAACACAGATACGCAGTGTTTT

J: TRBJ1-1
size: -
D: -
V: TRBV11-2
CDR3: CTSSASRGYIRNEAFF
DNA: TGTACCAGCAGCGCCTCGAGAGGGTACATTCGCAATGAAGCTTTCTTT

J: TRBJ2-2
size: -
D: TRBD2
V: TRBV7-9
CDR3: CASSFPDTSGPIWNTGELFF
DNA: TGTGCCAGCAGTTTCCCTGACACTAGCGGGCCGATTTGGAACACCGGGGAGCTGTTTTTT

J: TRBJ2-3
size: -
D: -
V: TRBV28
CDR3: CASTLRGSLNTQYF
DNA: TGTGCCAGCACTTTGCGAGGGAGCCTGAATACGCAGTATTTT

J: TRBJ2-6
size: few
D: -
V: TRBV5-1
CDR3: CAGSLLGGGGGANVLTF
DNA: TGCGCCGGCAGCTTGTTAGGTGGAGGTGGCGGGGCCAACGTCCTGACTTTC

J: TRBJ2-2
size: many
D: TRBD2
V: TRBV7-9
CDR3: CASSLDGRAMSGELFF
DNA: TGTGCCAGCAGCTTAGACGGGAGGGCCATGTCCGGGGAGCTGTTTTTT

J: TRBJ1-5
size: -
D: -
V: TRBV4-1
CDR3: CASSHRILAGIGQPQHF
DNA: TGCGCCAGCAGCCATAGAATCCTAGCAGGGATCGGTCAGCCCCAGCACTTT

J: TRBJ1-5
size: -
D: TRBD1
V: TRBV12-3/TRBV12-4
CDR3: CVSSMTGGRNQPRHF
DNA: TGTGTCAGCTCTATGACAGGGGGCCGTAATCAGCCCCGGCATTTT

J: TRBJ2-5
size: -
D: -
V: TRBV11-2
CDR3: CVSGRDTQETQYF
DNA: TGTGTCAGTGGCCGGGACACCCAAGAGACCCAGTACTTC

J: TRBJ1-4
size: many
D: -
V: TRBV4-1
CDR3: CASSQDSTRNEKLFF
DNA: TGCGCCAGCAGCCAAGATAGCACCCGGAATGAAAAACTGTTTTTT

J: TRBJ1-1
size: -
D: -
V: TRBV4-1
CDR3: CASGQDPRRALNAEALF
DNA: TGCGCCAGCGGCCAAGACCCACGGAGAGCCTTGAACGCTGAAGCTTTGTTT

J: TRBJ1-4
size: -
D: -
V: TRBV5-1
CDR3: CASSAWSEKLFF
DNA: TGTGCCAGCAGCGCGTGGAGTGAAAAACTGTTTTTT

J: TRBJ2-3
size: many
D: TRBD2
V: TRBV7-9
CDR3: CASSQGLAPTDTQYF
DNA: TGTGCCAGCAGCCAGGGACTAGCGCCCACAGATACGCAGTATTTT

J: TRBJ2-1
size: -
D: TRBD2
V: TRBV11-3
CDR3: CASSAGYGGLVGGFNEQFF
DNA: TGTGCCAGCAGCGCCGGATATGGGGGACTAGTGGGAGGATTCAATGAGCAGTTCTTC

J: TRBJ1-1
size: -
D: -
V: TRBV12-3/TRBV12-4
CDR3: CAISLARVGNTEAFF
DNA: TGCGCCATCAGTTTAGCGCGGGTGGGGAACACTGAAGCTTTCTTT

J: TRBJ2-7
size: -
D: -
V: TRBV11-2
CDR3: CANSSNRNSYKQYF
DNA: TGTGCCAACAGCTCTAACAGGAACTCCTACAAGCAGTACTTC

J: TRBJ2-1
size: many
D: TRBD2
V: TRBV4-2
CDR3: CASSQEGGFRLAPSSYNEQFF
DNA: TGTGCCAGCAGCCAAGAAGGAGGTTTTAGACTAGCCCCAAGTTCCTACAATGAGCAGTTCTTC

J: TRBJ1-1
size: -
D: -
V: TRBV6-5
CDR3: CASRTTGWDTEVFF
DNA: TGTGCCAGCAGGACTACAGGGTGGGACACTGAAGTTTTCTTT

J: TRBJ2-1
size: many
D: -
V: TRBV6-1
CDR3: CASITDGEIGSSYNEQFF
DNA: TGTGCCAGCATTACGGACGGGGAGATCGGAAGCTCCTACAATGAGCAGTTCTTC

J: TRBJ2-2
size: -
D: -
V: TRBV4-2
CDR3: CTSSQGASMDTGELFF
DNA: TGTACCAGCAGCCAAGGGGCCAGTATGGACACCGGGGAGCTGTTTTTT

J: TRBJ2-7
size: -
D: TRBD1
V: TRBV12-3/TRBV12-4
CDR3: CASSSGTGSISEHYF
DNA: TGTGCCAGCAGTTCCGGGACAGGGAGTATTAGCGAGCACTACTTT

J: TRBJ1-2
size: many
D: TRBD1
V: TRBV5-1
CDR3: CASSGSGGGYTF
DNA: TGCGCCAGCAGCGGGTCAGGGGGTGGCTACACCTTC

J: TRBJ1-4
size: few
D: -
V: TRBV7-9
CDR3: CASSFRRGFNEKLFF
DNA: TGTGCCAGCAGCTTTAGGAGGGGGTTTAATGAAAAACTGTTTTTT

J: TRBJ2-5
size: -
D: TRBD2
V: TRBV12-3/TRBV12-4
CDR3: CANSYRRGGGETQYF
DNA: TGTGCCAACAGCTATAGACGGGGGGGAGGTGAGACCCAGTACTTC

J: TRBJ2-2
size: -
D: -
V: TRBV7-9
CDR3: CASSPMPSNSGELFF
DNA: TGTGCCAGCAGTCCAATGCCTTCGAACTCCGGGGAGCTGTTTTTT

J: TRBJ2-3
size: -
D: -
V: TRBV5-1
CDR3: CASSFPGSDTQYF
DNA: TGCGCCAGCAGCTTCCCCGGTTCTGATACGCAGTATTTT

J: TRBJ2-6
size: -
D: -
V: TRBV6-1
CDR3: CASSDGGSGANVLTF
DNA: TGTGCCAGCAGTGATGGGGGCTCTGGGGCCAACGTCCTGACCTTC

J: TRBJ2-1
size: few
D: -
V: TRBV11-2
CDR3: CAGSFTPLRSSYNEQFF
DNA: TGTGCCGGCAGCTTTACCCCCTTGAGGAGCTCCTACAATGAGCAGTTCTTC

J: TRBJ2-1
size: -
D: TRBD2
V: TRBV11-2
CDR3: CASSLDIGLAMGEQFF
DNA: TGTGCCAGCAGCTTGGATATCGGACTAGCCATGGGTGAGCAGTTCTTC

J: TRBJ2-7
size: -
D: TRBD2
V: TRBV13
CDR3: CASSLASRASGRYWGEQYF
DNA: TGTGCCAGCAGCTTAGCTTCAAGGGCTAGCGGGAGGTACTGGGGGGAGCAGTACTTC

J: TRBJ2-7
size: -
D: TRBD1
V: TRBV20-1
CDR3: CSARGDRDYEQYF
DNA: TGCAGTGCTAGAGGGGACAGGGACTACGAGCAGTACTTC